Detailed here is one T cell receptor (beta chain). This clone appeared a few times. The clone's antigen remains unknown. Base-call qualities are not available, and no considerably larger clone is one nucleotide away. The source of the sample is a study of cytomegalovirus exposure and HLA in healthy donors listed by TCRdb under 2017. About the investigation overall: The approximately 710 repertoires of the first cohort and the 110 or so validation repertoires were produced on the same platform, according to a later analysis. High-throughput TCR immunosequencing, statistical association of individual TCRs with disease status, and machine learning were combined to predict cytomegalovirus infection status. The study was designed to test whether signatures of past pathogen exposure could be identified by cataloging public T cell receptors. A separate validation cohort of 100 to 150 different subjects was used in addition to the 666-subject first cohort.

The full study reports these points: The authors suggested that the approach could potentially be generalized to other disease states and immunological phenotypes. The validation cohort had no HLA typing available for a later analysis, so co-occurrence within that cohort was assessed over all 130 or so repertoires. In a later analysis, TCRs clustered in the first cohort were found to also tend to co-occur in the 130 or so validation repertoires, with roughly 93% of cluster scores above 0. In the study, 164 TCR beta chains were listed as associated with cytomegalovirus. A few of the identified cytomegalovirus-associated TCR beta chains were confirmed in vitro to be specific for cytomegalovirus antigens. Across donors, most TCR sequences were observed very rarely, whereas some public TCRs were present in many individuals. The classifier was reported to diagnose cytomegalovirus status with high specificity and sensitivity in both the original cohort and the validation cohort.

The donors belonged to the validation cohort of under 150 subjects, which was separate from the approximately 700-subject first cohort. The CDR3 measures 15 amino acids from cysteine to phenylalanine. The CDR3 DNA has 45 bases and is translated from base 1. CDR1 SEHNR and CDR2 FQNEAQ are derived from the germline V gene (reference sequence). V is cut back by 4 bases and J by 1 base, with 6 bases in the junction unmatched. The protocol used for the library was the immunoSEQ multiplex PCR assay. Processing in the source paper ran as follows. A statistical classification framework was built to diagnose cytomegalovirus status from the catalog of TCR beta chain sequences. In TCRdb, the immuneACCESS table is reduced to in-frame sequences with V and J assigned. These tables do not hold every clone; where another copy was compared, an unresolved V gene accounts for under half, and the others remain unexplained. That table is the source of V, J and clone size, and D and trimming were worked out from the DNA. Counted in this sample were about 98,000 clones; over 75% of them appeared once. The ten largest clones take up approximately 6.3% of the sample.

The sequencing input was PBMCs. The sequence links TRBV7-9 to TRBJ1-1, with 7 bases in between that match TRBD1. The origin of this receptor is a man between 18 and 35 years old in good health and CMV-seropositive. The bases are TGTGCCAGCAGCTCTTTCGGACAGGAGAACACTGAAGCTTTCTTT. This yields the protein CASSSFGQENTEAFF.